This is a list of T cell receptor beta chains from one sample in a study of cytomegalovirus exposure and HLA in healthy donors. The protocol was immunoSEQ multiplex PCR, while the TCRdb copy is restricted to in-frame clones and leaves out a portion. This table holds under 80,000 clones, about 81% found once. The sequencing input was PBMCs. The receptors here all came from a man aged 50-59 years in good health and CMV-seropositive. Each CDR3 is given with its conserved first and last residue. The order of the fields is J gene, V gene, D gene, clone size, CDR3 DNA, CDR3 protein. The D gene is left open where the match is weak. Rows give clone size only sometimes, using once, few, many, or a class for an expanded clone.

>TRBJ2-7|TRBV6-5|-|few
TGTGCCAGCAGGCCGCCCGGGGGGCTACAGGGCGAGCAGTACTTC
CASRPPGGLQGEQYF
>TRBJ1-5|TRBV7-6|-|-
TGTGCCAGCAGCTCGACAGAGAATCAGCCCCAGCATTTT
CASSSTENQPQHF
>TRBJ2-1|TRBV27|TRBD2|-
TGTGCCAGCAGCGGGACTAGCGGGAGTAGATACAATGACCAGTTCTTC
CASSGTSGSRYNDQFF
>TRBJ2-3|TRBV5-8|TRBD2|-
TGTGCCAGCAGGGGGAGGGGGACTAGAGGCACAGATACGCAGTATTTT
CASRGRGTRGTDTQYF
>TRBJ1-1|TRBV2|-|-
TGTGCCAGCAGCCCTCTGATTTTAGACACTGAAGCTTTCTTT
CASSPLILDTEAFF
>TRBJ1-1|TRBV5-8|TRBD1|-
TGTGCCAGCAGCCCAAGAAATGGACAGGGATGGTCTGAAGCTTTCTTT
CASSPRNGQGWSEAFF
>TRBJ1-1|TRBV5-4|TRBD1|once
TGTGCCAGCAGCCAAGAAAGGGGGACAGCGGGGGTTAACACTGAAGCTTTCTTT
CASSQERGTAGVNTEAFF
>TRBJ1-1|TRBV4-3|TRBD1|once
TGCGCCAGCAGAACCGGGACAGTCGACACTGAAGCTTTCTTT
CASRTGTVDTEAFF
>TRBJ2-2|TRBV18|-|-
TGTTCCAGCTCCCGAAACGCAGGGCGTGCGAACACCGGGGAGCTGTTTTTT
CSSSRNAGRANTGELFF
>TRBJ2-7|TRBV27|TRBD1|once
TGTGCCAGCAGTTTATCGACCGGGACAGGGGATGCGTTGTGGGGGTTGAAGGGTTACGAGCAGTACTTC
CASSLSTGTGDALWGLKGYEQYF
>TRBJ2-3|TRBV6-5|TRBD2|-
TGTGCCAGCAGTTGGGCGGGGGGGCTCACAGATACGCAGTATTTT
CASSWAGGLTDTQYF
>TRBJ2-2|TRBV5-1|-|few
TGCGCCAGCAGCTTGGCCGGGGCGAACACCGGGGAGCTGTTTTTT
CASSLAGANTGELFF
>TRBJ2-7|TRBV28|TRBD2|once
TGTGCCAGCAGTTTACAGGGCGGCGGGAGGGGCGAGCAGTACTTC
CASSLQGGGRGEQYF
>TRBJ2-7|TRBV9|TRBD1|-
TGTACCAGCAGCGTGAGGGGACAGGGGGCCCACGAGCAGTACTTC
CTSSVRGQGAHEQYF
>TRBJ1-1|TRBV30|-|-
TGTGCCTGGAGTGTAATGGGGGGGGCTGAAGCTTTCTTT
CAWSVMGGAEAFF
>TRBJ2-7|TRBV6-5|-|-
TGTGCCAGCAGTTACATTGGGAGCTCCTACGAGCAGTACTTC
CASSYIGSSYEQYF
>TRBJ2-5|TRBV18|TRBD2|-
TGTGCCAGCTCACCGGAGCGGGGGCGACAGACCCAGTACTTC
CASSPERGRQTQYF
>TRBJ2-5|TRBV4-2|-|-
TGTGCCAGCAGCCAAGATTCACAGGGCCAAGAGACCCAGTACTTC
CASSQDSQGQETQYF
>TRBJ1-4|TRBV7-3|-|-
TGTGCCAGCAGCCTACGGACAGCTAATGAAAAACTGTTTTTT
CASSLRTANEKLFF
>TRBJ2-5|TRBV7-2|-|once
TGTGCCAGCAGCTTAGTTGTCGGCCAAGAGACCCAGTACTTC
CASSLVVGQETQYF
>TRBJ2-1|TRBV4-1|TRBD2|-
TGCGCCAGCAGCCAACTAGCGGGGTGGTCCTACAATGAGCAGTTCTTC
CASSQLAGWSYNEQFF
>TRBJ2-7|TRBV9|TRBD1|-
TGTGCCAGCAGCCGGGGACAGGACTACGAGCAGTACTTC
CASSRGQDYEQYF
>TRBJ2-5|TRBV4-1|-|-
TGCGCCAGCAGCCAAGTGGGGCTGGCGGCAGAGACCCAGTACTTC
CASSQVGLAAETQYF
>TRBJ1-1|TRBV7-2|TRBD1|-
TGTGCCAGCAGCTTAACAGGGGGAACTGAAGCTTTCTTT
CASSLTGGTEAFF
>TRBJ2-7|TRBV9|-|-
TGTGCCAGCAGCCAATTAGGGGGATCCCGCTCCTACGAGCAGTACTTC
CASSQLGGSRSYEQYF
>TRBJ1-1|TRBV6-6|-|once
TGTGCCAGCAGCCCGGCGGAGAAGAACACTGAAGCTTTCTTT
CASSPAEKNTEAFF
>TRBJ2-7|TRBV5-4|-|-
TGTGCCAGCAGACATCGGGGAGGCGACTACGAGCAGTACTTC
CASRHRGGDYEQYF
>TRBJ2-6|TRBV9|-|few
TGTGCCAGCAGCTCGGGACAAGTCTCTGGGGCAAACGTCCTGAATTTC
CASSSGQVSGANVLNF
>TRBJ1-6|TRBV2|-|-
TGTGCCAGCAGTGAAAATACAGGCCGTTCACCCCTCCACTTT
CASSENTGRSPLHF
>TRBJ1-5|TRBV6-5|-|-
TGTGCCAGCAGTTCTGAGAGTATGAATCAGCCCCAGCATTTT
CASSSESMNQPQHF
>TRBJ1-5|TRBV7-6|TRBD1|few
TGTGCCAGCAGCTTGGGACAGGGTGCTCAGCCCCAGCATTTT
CASSLGQGAQPQHF
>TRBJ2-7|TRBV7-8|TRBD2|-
TGTGCCAGCAGCGGTCTTTCCGGGACTAGCGGGAGTGATTCCTACGAGCAGTACTTC
CASSGLSGTSGSDSYEQYF
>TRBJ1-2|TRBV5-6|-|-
TGTGCCAGCAGCGTCGAGGTCTATGGCTACACCTTC
CASSVEVYGYTF
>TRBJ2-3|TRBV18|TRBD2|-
TGTGCCAGCTCACCAGGTGGCGGGAGGGTATCCACAGATACGCAGTATTTT
CASSPGGGRVSTDTQYF
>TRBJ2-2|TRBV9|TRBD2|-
TGTGCCAGCAGCGTAGGACTAGCGGGAACATCAACCGGGGAGCTGTTTTTT
CASSVGLAGTSTGELFF
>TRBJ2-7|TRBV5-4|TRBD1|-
TGTGCCAGCAGCCCGGGACAGGGGTTTTACGAGCAGTACTTC
CASSPGQGFYEQYF
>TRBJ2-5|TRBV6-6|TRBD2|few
TGTGCCAGCAGTTACTCCGGACTAGCGGGAGAGACCCAGTACTTC
CASSYSGLAGETQYF
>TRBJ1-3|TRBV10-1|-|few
TGCGCCAGCAGTGGGGGAGTTGGAAACACCATATATTTT
CASSGGVGNTIYF
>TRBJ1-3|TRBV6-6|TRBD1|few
TGTGCCAGCAGGGTCGGGACAGCCGGAAACACCATATATTTT
CASRVGTAGNTIYF
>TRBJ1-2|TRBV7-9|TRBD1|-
TGTTCCAGCGGGACAGGGGGTATTAACTATGGCTACACCTTC
CSSGTGGINYGYTF
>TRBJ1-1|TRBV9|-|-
TGTGCCAGCAGCTTAGACACCAACACTGAAGCTTTCTTT
CASSLDTNTEAFF
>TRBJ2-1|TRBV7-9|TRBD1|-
TGTTCCAGCAGCCATGCCGGGACAGGGATTGGTGAGCAGTTCTTC
CSSSHAGTGIGEQFF
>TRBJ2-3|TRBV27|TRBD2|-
TGTGCCAGCAGTCCCCGTCCGAGCGGGGGGACAGATACGCAGTATTTT
CASSPRPSGGTDTQYF
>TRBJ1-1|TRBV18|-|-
TGTGCCAGCTCAGCGCGAAGTGACACTGAAGCTTTCTTT
CASSARSDTEAFF
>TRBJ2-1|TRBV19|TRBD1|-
TGTGCCAGTAGCCGGGACAGCCCCTCCTACAATGAGCAGTTCTTC
CASSRDSPSYNEQFF
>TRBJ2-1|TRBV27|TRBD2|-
TGTGCCAGCAAACGGTCAGCGGGAGATGAGCAGTTCTTC
CASKRSAGDEQFF
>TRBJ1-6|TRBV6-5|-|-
TGTGCCAGCAGACTTAGCAGGGATTATAATTCACCCCTCCACTTT
CASRLSRDYNSPLHF
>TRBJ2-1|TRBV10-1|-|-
TGCGCCAGCAGTGGCCTAGCCGGCACCCATGAGCAGTTCTTC
CASSGLAGTHEQFF
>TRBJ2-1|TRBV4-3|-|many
TGCGCCAGCAGACAAGATATGATCGTACTCATATACAATGAGCAGTTCTTC
CASRQDMIVLIYNEQFF
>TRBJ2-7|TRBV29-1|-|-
TGCAGCGTTGATCAACTGGCGGCATACGAGCAGTACTTC
CSVDQLAAYEQYF
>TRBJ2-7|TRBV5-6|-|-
TGTGCCAGCAGCTTGGCCGGGACACAACCATCCTACGAGCAGTACTTC
CASSLAGTQPSYEQYF
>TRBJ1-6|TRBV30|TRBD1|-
TGTGCGATAATCGGGACAGGGAATTCACCCCTCCACTTT
CAIIGTGNSPLHF
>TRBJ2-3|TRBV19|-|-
TGTGCCAGTACTCCAGCAGGGAACTTGGGGACAGATACGCAGTATTTT
CASTPAGNLGTDTQYF
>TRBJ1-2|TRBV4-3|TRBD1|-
TGCGCCAGCAGCCAAGTAAGGGACAGGAATTATGGCTACACCTTC
CASSQVRDRNYGYTF
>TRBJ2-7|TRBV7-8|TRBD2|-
TGTGCCAGCAGCCCCTTGCATGGCGCGGGGGCCTACGAGCAGTACTTC
CASSPLHGAGAYEQYF